The rows below give T cell receptor beta chains drawn from one sample of a study of CXCR3-negative and CXCR3-positive naive CD8 T cells. TCRdb reanalyzed the 5' RACE reads, giving one entry per CDR3 protein sequence and no DNA. The sample features around 140,000 distinct CDR3 sequences, with 0.45% to 0.6% in its top ten. The sequencing sample was made of naive CXCR3- CD8+ T cells from blood. These receptor sequences come from a human donor in good health. Some clones in this sample may be carry-over from other donors' samples. CDR3s include the opening cysteine and the closing phenylalanine or tryptophan. Fields, in order: J gene, V gene, CDR3 protein.

>TRBJ2-5|TRBV7-2
CASSPLLGGRETQYF
>TRBJ2-3|TRBV7-3
CASSLTGTPDTQYF
>TRBJ2-7|TRBV29-1
CSVEEAAGASSYEQYF
>TRBJ2-7|TRBV29-1
CSVQGLATLYEQYF
>TRBJ2-7|TRBV7-6
CASSLNPGRDSYEKYF
>TRBJ2-5|TRBV21-1
CASSKRELCSKETQYF
>TRBJ2-7|TRBV3-1
CASSPTLFLAGGTYEQYF
>TRBJ1-1|TRBV5-1
CASSLVAGGMNTEAFF
>TRBJ1-4|TRBV7-2
CASSLAQGPIPRKLFF
>TRBJ2-7|TRBV6-5
CASSYSPRTMNYEQYF
>TRBJ2-3|TRBV5-1
CASSLEARHRGLTDTQYF
>TRBJ2-1|TRBV29-1
CSVEERAENEQFF
>TRBJ2-5|TRBV2
CASMRGLGRELETQYF
>TRBJ2-7|TRBV29-1
CSVETRREQYF
>TRBJ2-1|TRBV9
CASSVMGTSYNEQFF
>TRBJ2-3|TRBV29-1
CSVRGTRLAGGSSTSDTQYF
>TRBJ2-7|TRBV29-1
CSVVLRAYEQYF
>TRBJ1-1|TRBV5-1
CASSLNFRDRGRTEAFF